These T cell receptor beta chains were read from a single sample in a study of neurological immune-mediated disorders. TCRdb recomputed calls from the 5' RACE reads with MiXCR, one row per CDR3 protein. The profile covers 72,000 or so distinct CDR3 sequences, with about a sixth appearing a single time and roughly 15% taken by the ten largest. Sample: PBMCs. The receptor source for this set is a woman between 35 and 50 years old in good health. Both conserved end residues are part of each CDR3. D genes are given only for firm matches. Clone size is shown for a subset of rows, as once, few, many or a class of expanded clone.

V: TRBV5-1
D: .
size: .
J: TRBJ2-3
CDR3: CASSFEAGKTDTQYF
DNA: TGCGCCAGCAGCTTCGAGGCAGGGAAGACAGATACGCAGTATTTT

V: TRBV3-1
D: .
size: many
J: TRBJ2-1
CDR3: CASSQESLVNEQFF
DNA: TGTGCCAGCAGCCAAGAGTCCCTCGTCAATGAGCAGTTCTTC

V: TRBV15
D: .
size: .
J: TRBJ1-3
CDR3: CATSRRLASGNTIYF
DNA: TGTGCCACCAGCCGAAGACTGGCGTCTGGAAACACCATATATTTT

V: TRBV12-3/TRBV12-4
D: TRBD1
size: many
J: TRBJ2-5
CDR3: CASSRDRGDQYF
DNA: TGTGCCAGCAGCCGAGACAGGGGGGACCAGTACTTC

V: TRBV5-1
D: .
size: many
J: TRBJ2-3
CDR3: CASSFLGVGSGGDTQYF
DNA: TGCGCCAGCAGCTTCCTCGGGGTGGGCAGCGGAGGAGATACGCAGTATTTT

V: TRBV9
D: TRBD2
size: many
J: TRBJ2-3
CDR3: CASRRGAAMSDTQYF
DNA: TGTGCCAGCAGGCGGGGGGCGGCAATGTCAGATACGCAGTATTTT

V: TRBV20-1
D: .
size: many
J: TRBJ2-3
CDR3: CSASSREGGSTDTQYF
DNA: TGCAGTGCTAGTTCCAGGGAGGGGGGATCCACAGATACGCAGTATTTT

V: TRBV6-5
D: .
size: once
J: TRBJ1-1
CDR3: CPSRRVEATEAFF
DNA: TGTCCCAGCAGAAGGGTTGAGGCCACTGAAGCTTTCTTT

V: TRBV6-5
D: .
size: many
J: TRBJ2-3
CDR3: CASSSLGDTQYF
DNA: TGTGCCAGCAGCTCCCTTGGAGATACGCAGTATTTT

V: TRBV5-1
D: TRBD2
size: .
J: TRBJ2-1
CDR3: CASSDGSRGGHNEQFF
DNA: TGCGCCAGCAGCGACGGGTCACGGGGGGGCCACAATGAGCAGTTCTTC

V: TRBV12-3/TRBV12-4
D: .
size: many
J: TRBJ1-5
CDR3: CASSLEGTGAGGPQHF
DNA: TGTGCCAGCAGCCTTGAGGGCACAGGTGCTGGAGGGCCCCAGCATTTT

V: TRBV5-1
D: TRBD1
size: .
J: TRBJ1-1
CDR3: CASSHLTGRLDTKAFF
DNA: TGCGCCAGCAGCCACCTGACAGGGCGGTTGGACACTAAAGCTTTCTTT

V: TRBV5-5
D: TRBD1
size: many
J: TRBJ2-1
CDR3: CASSRGQTAYNEQFF
DNA: TGTGCCAGCAGCCGGGGACAGACGGCCTACAATGAGCAGTTCTTC

V: TRBV5-1
D: .
size: many
J: TRBJ1-1
CDR3: CASSLEWGDTEAFF
DNA: TGCGCCAGCAGCTTGGAGTGGGGGGACACTGAAGCTTTCTTT

V: TRBV7-2
D: TRBD1
size: few
J: TRBJ1-2
CDR3: CASSLDRQGAYF
DNA: TGTGCCAGCAGCTTAGACCGACAGGGGGCCTACTTC

V: TRBV4-3
D: TRBD1
size: few
J: TRBJ2-1
CDR3: CASSQDFDRVTNEQFF
DNA: TGCGCCAGCAGCCAAGATTTTGACAGGGTGACAAATGAGCAGTTCTTC

V: TRBV7-2
D: .
size: many
J: TRBJ2-3
CDR3: CASSWVGAETDTQYF
DNA: TGTGCCAGCAGCTGGGTGGGGGCCGAAACAGATACGCAGTATTTT

V: TRBV29-1
D: TRBD1
size: many
J: TRBJ2-1
CDR3: CSVERGQGSYNEQFF
DNA: TGCAGCGTTGAAAGGGGACAGGGTTCCTACAATGAGCAGTTCTTC

V: TRBV20-1
D: .
size: many
J: TRBJ2-1
CDR3: CSARDLKGSSYNEQFF
DNA: TGCAGTGCTAGAGATCTGAAAGGCTCCTCCTACAATGAGCAGTTCTTC

V: TRBV20-1
D: .
size: many
J: TRBJ2-1
CDR3: CSARDWNGGARSYNEQFF
DNA: TGCAGTGCTAGAGATTGGAATGGCGGGGCTCGCTCCTACAATGAGCAGTTCTTC

V: TRBV7-2
D: .
size: many
J: TRBJ2-5
CDR3: CASSLDPRTQYF
DNA: TGTGCCAGCAGCTTAGATCCGCGGACCCAGTACTTC

V: TRBV4-3
D: TRBD2
size: many
J: TRBJ2-3
CDR3: CASSQQRGGADTQYF
DNA: TGCGCCAGCAGTCAGCAGCGGGGGGGAGCAGATACGCAGTATTTT

V: TRBV12-3/TRBV12-4
D: .
size: .
J: TRBJ2-3
CDR3: CASSTHPAGDTQYF
DNA: TGTGCCAGCAGTACCCATCCAGCGGGAGATACGCAGTATTTT

V: TRBV11-2
D: .
size: many
J: TRBJ1-1
CDR3: CASSPVFHEAFF
DNA: TGTGCCAGCAGCCCGGTGTTCCATGAAGCTTTCTTT

V: TRBV7-8
D: .
size: .
J: TRBJ2-7
CDR3: CATQLGTKTYEQYF
DNA: TGTGCCACACAACTTGGGACCAAGACCTACGAGCAGTACTTC

V: TRBV28
D: .
size: .
J: TRBJ1-1
CDR3: CASKIGQLNTEAFF
DNA: TGTGCCAGCAAGATAGGGCAGCTGAACACTGAAGCTTTCTTT

V: TRBV7-3
D: TRBD2
size: many
J: TRBJ2-3
CDR3: CASSPGTSGGAMLYF
DNA: TGTGCCAGCAGCCCCGGGACTAGCGGGGGGGCCATGTTGTATTTT

V: TRBV18
D: TRBD2
size: many
J: TRBJ2-1
CDR3: CASSPALAGAGAEQFF
DNA: TGTGCCAGCTCACCAGCTCTAGCGGGGGCCGGGGCTGAGCAGTTCTTC

V: TRBV12-3/TRBV12-4
D: .
size: many
J: TRBJ1-5
CDR3: CASSLVAGSNQPQHF
DNA: TGTGCCAGCAGTTTAGTAGCGGGAAGCAATCAGCCCCAGCATTTT

V: TRBV4-1
D: .
size: many
J: TRBJ2-1
CDR3: CASSQGSEQFF
DNA: TGCGCCAGCAGCCAAGGTAGTGAGCAGTTCTTC

V: TRBV20-1
D: .
size: many
J: TRBJ1-3
CDR3: CSARDVRAAGNTIYF
DNA: TGCAGTGCTAGAGATGTACGGGCCGCGGGAAACACCATATATTTT

V: TRBV5-1
D: .
size: many
J: TRBJ1-4
CDR3: CASSPGSTNEKLFF
DNA: TGCGCCAGCAGCCCAGGATCAACTAATGAAAAACTGTTTTTT

V: TRBV20-1
D: TRBD2
size: many
J: TRBJ2-1
CDR3: CSARDQREGQFF
DNA: TGCAGTGCTAGAGATCAGAGGGAGGGGCAGTTCTTC

V: TRBV10-3
D: TRBD1
size: few
J: TRBJ2-1
CDR3: CAISELAGGSSNEQFF
DNA: TGTGCCATCAGTGAGTTGGCAGGGGGCTCTAGTAATGAGCAGTTCTTC

V: TRBV20-1
D: .
size: many
J: TRBJ2-2
CDR3: CSARWSNTGELFF
DNA: TGCAGTGCTAGATGGTCTAACACCGGGGAGCTGTTTTTT

V: TRBV4-3
D: .
size: few
J: TRBJ1-6
CDR3: CASSQDLLGGSSYNSPLHF
DNA: TGCGCCAGCAGCCAAGATCTGTTGGGGGGGAGCTCCTATAATTCACCCCTCCACTTT

V: TRBV29-1
D: .
size: many
J: TRBJ1-1
CDR3: CSASRDANEAFF
DNA: TGCAGCGCGTCCCGGGACGCAAACGAAGCTTTCTTT

V: TRBV11-1
D: .
size: many
J: TRBJ2-3
CDR3: CASSPLGRRGRTDTQYF
DNA: TGTGCCAGCAGCCCCCTCGGGAGGCGGGGGCGCACAGATACGCAGTATTTT

V: TRBV4-2
D: TRBD2
size: .
J: TRBJ2-3
CDR3: CASSQNLAGGTDTQYF
DNA: TGTGCCAGCAGCCAGAACCTAGCGGGGGGCACAGATACGCAGTATTTT

V: TRBV10-3
D: .
size: many
J: TRBJ1-3
CDR3: CAISRSPTGSSGNTIYF
DNA: TGTGCCATCAGTCGGAGTCCCACAGGGTCCTCTGGAAACACCATATATTTT

V: TRBV12-3/TRBV12-4
D: .
size: many
J: TRBJ2-3
CDR3: CASLPGDTDTQYF
DNA: TGTGCCAGCCTGCCCGGGGACACAGATACGCAGTATTTT